These T cell receptor beta chains were read from a single sample in a study of shared clonotypes between healthy human individuals. The table came from immunoSEQ multiplex PCR; TCRdb's copy has only in-frame clones and leaves some out. The sample lists about 2.3 million clones, around 93% seen once, with 0.37% in the top ten. Sequencing was done on a sample of naive CD4+ T cells from PBMCs. The receptor set was obtained from a man aged 18-30 years in good health. Some clones in this sample may be carry-over from other donors' samples. Each CDR3 is given with its conserved first and last residue. Each record gives: J gene, D gene, V gene, clone size, CDR3 DNA, CDR3 protein. The D gene is left open where the match is weak. Some rows mark clone size as missing; the rest say once, few, many or name a class of expanded clone.

TRBJ2-5 | TRBD2 | TRBV15 | - | TGTGCCACCAGCAGAGCCGGGACTAGGGGAAGAGGGTACCAAGAGACCCAGTACTTC | CATSRAGTRGRGYQETQYF
TRBJ2-5 | - | TRBV30 | - | TGTGCCTGGAGCCCCCGAGGGACGAGTGGAGAGACCCAGTACTTC | CAWSPRGTSGETQYF
TRBJ1-5 | TRBD1 | TRBV7-2 | - | TGTGCCAGCAGCTTGGGGACAGCCAATAATCAGCCCCAGCATTTT | CASSLGTANNQPQHF
TRBJ2-3 | TRBD1 | TRBV28 | - | TGTGCCAGCAGCTCAGACAGGGTTGGGGCAGATACGCAGTATTTT | CASSSDRVGADTQYF
TRBJ2-3 | - | TRBV19 | - | TGTGCCAGTAGGCTCAACCCGAGCACAGATACGCAGTATTTT | CASRLNPSTDTQYF
TRBJ2-7 | TRBD2 | TRBV7-3 | - | TGTGCCAGCAGCAGCGGGGGGCCGGGCGAGCAGTACTTC | CASSSGGPGEQYF
TRBJ2-3 | TRBD2 | TRBV7-9 | - | TGTGCCAGCAGCCCCTTAGCGGGGGGTAGCACAGATACGCAGTATTTT | CASSPLAGGSTDTQYF
TRBJ2-7 | TRBD1 | TRBV11-1 | - | TGTGCCAGCAGCTTAGAAGGGACAGGGACCAACTTC | CASSLEGTGTNF
TRBJ2-2 | TRBD1 | TRBV28 | - | TGTGCCAGTGGGACAGGGGGCACCGGGGAGCTGTTTTTT | CASGTGGTGELFF
TRBJ1-5 | - | TRBV19 | - | TGTGCCAGTAGTATGACCCAGGTGTATCAGCCCCAGCATTTT | CASSMTQVYQPQHF
TRBJ2-1 | - | TRBV5-4 | - | TGTGCCAGCAGCTTGCCCTCCGGGTACAATGAGCAGTTCTTC | CASSLPSGYNEQFF
TRBJ1-6 | TRBD1 | TRBV5-6 | - | TGTGCCAGCAGTATAACGACAGGGTCCTATAATTCACCCCTCCACTTT | CASSITTGSYNSPLHF
TRBJ2-7 | - | TRBV7-2 | - | TGTGCCAGCAGCTTAACAGCGGGTGTCCACGAGCAGTACTTC | CASSLTAGVHEQYF
TRBJ2-3 | - | TRBV4-3 | once | TGCGCCAGCAGCCAAGAAGCTAGCACAGATACGCAGTATTTT | CASSQEASTDTQYF